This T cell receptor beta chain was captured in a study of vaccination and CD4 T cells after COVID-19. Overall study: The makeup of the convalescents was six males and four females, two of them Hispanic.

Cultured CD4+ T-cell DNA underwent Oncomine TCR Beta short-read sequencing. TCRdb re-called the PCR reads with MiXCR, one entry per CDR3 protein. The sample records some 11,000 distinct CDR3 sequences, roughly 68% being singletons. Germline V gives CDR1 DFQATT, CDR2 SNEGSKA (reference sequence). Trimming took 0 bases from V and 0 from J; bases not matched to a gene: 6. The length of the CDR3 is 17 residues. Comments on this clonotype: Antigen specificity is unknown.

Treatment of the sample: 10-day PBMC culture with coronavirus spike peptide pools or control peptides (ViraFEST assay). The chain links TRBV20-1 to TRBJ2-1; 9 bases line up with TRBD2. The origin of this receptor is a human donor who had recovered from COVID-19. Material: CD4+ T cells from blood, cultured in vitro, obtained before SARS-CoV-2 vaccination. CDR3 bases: TGCAGTGCTAGAGACCTAGCGGGGAAGCTCTCCTACAATGAGCAGTTCTTC. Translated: CSARDLAGKLSYNEQFF.